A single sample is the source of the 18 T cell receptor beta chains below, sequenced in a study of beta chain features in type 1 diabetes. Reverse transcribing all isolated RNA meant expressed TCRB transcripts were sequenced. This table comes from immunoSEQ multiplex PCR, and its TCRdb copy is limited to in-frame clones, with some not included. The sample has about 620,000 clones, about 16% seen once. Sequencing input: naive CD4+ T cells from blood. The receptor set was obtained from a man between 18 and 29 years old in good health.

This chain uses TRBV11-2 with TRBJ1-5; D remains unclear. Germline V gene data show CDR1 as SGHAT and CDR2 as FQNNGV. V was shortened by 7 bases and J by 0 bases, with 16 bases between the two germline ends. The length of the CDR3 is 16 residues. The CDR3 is CASTLRADNSNQPQHF. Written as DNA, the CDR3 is TGTGCCAGCACCCTGAGGGCGGATAATAGCAATCAGCCCCAGCATTTT.

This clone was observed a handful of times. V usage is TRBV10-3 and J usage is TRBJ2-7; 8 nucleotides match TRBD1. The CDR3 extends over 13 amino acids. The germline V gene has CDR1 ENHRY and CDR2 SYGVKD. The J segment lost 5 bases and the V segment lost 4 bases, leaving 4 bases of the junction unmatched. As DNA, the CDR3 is TGTGCCATCAGTGCCGGACAGGGCGACGAGCAGTACTTC. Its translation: CAISAGQGDEQYF.

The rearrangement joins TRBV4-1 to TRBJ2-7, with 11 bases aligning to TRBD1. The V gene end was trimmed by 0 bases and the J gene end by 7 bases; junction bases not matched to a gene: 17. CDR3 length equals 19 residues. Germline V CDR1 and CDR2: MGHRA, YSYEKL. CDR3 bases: TGCGCCAGCAGCCAAGATCGGACAGGGGGCGCCCCGAAGTTGTTGGAGCAGTACTTC. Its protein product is CASSQDRTGGAPKLLEQYF.

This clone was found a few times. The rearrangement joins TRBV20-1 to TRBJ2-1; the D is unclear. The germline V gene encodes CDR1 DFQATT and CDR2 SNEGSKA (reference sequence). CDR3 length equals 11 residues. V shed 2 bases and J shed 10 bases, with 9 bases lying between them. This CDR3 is CSARSVEEQFF. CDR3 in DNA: TGCAGTGCTAGAAGCGTGGAGGAGCAGTTCTTC.

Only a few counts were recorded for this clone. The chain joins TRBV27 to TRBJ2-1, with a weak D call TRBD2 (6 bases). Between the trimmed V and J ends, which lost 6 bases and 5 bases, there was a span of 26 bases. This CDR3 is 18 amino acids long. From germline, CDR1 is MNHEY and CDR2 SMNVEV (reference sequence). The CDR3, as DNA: TGTGCCAGCAGGAGACTTGTGCGGGGACTTCTCTGGCACAATGAGCAGTTCTTC. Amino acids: CASRRLVRGLLWHNEQFF.

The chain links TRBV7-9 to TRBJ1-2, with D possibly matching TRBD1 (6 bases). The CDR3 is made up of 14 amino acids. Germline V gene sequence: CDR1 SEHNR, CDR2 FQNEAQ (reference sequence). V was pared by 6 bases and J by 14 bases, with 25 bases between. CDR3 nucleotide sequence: TGTGCCAGCAGTCAAATCAGGGGCGGGGGGCCCGATACCTTC. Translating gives CASSQIRGGGPDTF.

The CDR3 reads CASSLKGTSTDTQYF. As DNA, the CDR3 is TGCGCCAGCAGCTTAAAGGGAACTAGCACAGATACGCAGTATTTT. The chain links TRBV5-1 to TRBJ2-3; D is unclear. CDR1 is SGHRS and CDR2 is YFSETQ in the germline V gene. Trimming removed 2 bases at V and 0 bases at J, with 10 bases between. The CDR3 covers 15 residues. The full variable domain, with the rest looked up from reference TRBV5-1 and TRBJ2-3, is KAGVTQTPRYLIKTRGQQVTLSCSPISGHRSVSWYQQTPGQGLQFLFEYFSETQRNKGNFPGRFSGRQFSNSRSEMNVSTLELGDSALYLCASSLKGTSTDTQYFGPGTRLTVL.

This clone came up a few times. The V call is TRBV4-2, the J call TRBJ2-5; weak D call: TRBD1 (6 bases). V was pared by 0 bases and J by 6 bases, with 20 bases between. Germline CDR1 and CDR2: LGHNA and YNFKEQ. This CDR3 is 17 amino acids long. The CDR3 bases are TGTGCCAGCAGCCAAGAGGCCGGGACAATCCCGAGGAAGACCCAGTACTTC. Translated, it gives CASSQEAGTIPRKTQYF.

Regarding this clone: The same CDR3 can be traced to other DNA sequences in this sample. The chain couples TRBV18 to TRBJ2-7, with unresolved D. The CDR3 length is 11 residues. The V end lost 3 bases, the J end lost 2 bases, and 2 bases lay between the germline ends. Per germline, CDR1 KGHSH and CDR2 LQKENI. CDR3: CASSPAYEQYF. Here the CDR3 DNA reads TGTGCCAGCTCACCGGCCTACGAGCAGTACTTC.

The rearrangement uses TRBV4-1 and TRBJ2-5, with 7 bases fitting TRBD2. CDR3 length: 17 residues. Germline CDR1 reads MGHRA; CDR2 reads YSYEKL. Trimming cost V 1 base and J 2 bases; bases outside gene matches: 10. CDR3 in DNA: TGCGCCAGCAGCCAAGCCGGGGGAGGGTTAGGGCAAGAGACCCAGTACTTC. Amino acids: CASSQAGGGLGQETQYF.

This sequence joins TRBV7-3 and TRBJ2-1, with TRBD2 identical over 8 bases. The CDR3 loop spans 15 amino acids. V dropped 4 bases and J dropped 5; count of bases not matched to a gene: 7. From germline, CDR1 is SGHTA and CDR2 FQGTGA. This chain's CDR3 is CASSSPGLGNNEQFF. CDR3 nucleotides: TGTGCCAGCAGCTCGCCGGGACTAGGAAACAATGAGCAGTTCTTC. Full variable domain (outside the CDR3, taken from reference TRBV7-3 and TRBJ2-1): GAGVSQTPSNKVTEKGKYVELRCDPISGHTALYWYRQSLGQGPEFLIYFQGTGAADDSGLPNDRFFAVRPEGSVSTLKIQRTERGDSAVYLCASSSPGLGNNEQFFGPGTRLTVL.

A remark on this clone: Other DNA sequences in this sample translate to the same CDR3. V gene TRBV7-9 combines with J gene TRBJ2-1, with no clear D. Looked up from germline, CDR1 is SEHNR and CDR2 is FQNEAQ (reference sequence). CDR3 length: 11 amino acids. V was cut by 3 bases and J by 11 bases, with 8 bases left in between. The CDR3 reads CASSLAGQQFF. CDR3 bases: TGTGCCAGCAGCTTGGCAGGTCAGCAGTTCTTC.

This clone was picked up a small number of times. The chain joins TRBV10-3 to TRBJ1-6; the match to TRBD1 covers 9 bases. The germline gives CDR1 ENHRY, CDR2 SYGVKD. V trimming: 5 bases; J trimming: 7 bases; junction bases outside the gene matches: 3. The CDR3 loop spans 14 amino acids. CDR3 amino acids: CAISLTGGNSPLHF. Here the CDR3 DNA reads TGTGCCATCAGTCTGACAGGGGGGAATTCACCCCTCCACTTT.

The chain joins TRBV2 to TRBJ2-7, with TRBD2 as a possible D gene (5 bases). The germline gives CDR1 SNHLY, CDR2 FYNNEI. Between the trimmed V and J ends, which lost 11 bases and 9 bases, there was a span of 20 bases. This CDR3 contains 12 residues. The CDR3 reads CAGSYGKSGQYF. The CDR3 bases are TGTGCCGGATCGTACGGGAAGTCGGGGCAGTACTTC.

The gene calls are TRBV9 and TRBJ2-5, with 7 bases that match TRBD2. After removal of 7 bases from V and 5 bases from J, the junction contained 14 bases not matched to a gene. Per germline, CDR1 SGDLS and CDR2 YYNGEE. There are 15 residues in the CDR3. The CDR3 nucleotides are TGTGCCAGCGCCACTACCCCCCTCGGGAGGGAGACCCAGTACTTC. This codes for CASATTPLGRETQYF.

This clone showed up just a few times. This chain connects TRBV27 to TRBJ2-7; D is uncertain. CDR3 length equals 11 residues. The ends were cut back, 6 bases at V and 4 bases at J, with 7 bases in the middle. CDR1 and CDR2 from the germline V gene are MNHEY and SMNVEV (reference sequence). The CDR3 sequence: CASRRSYEQYF. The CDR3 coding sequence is TGTGCCAGCAGGCGCAGTTACGAGCAGTACTTC.

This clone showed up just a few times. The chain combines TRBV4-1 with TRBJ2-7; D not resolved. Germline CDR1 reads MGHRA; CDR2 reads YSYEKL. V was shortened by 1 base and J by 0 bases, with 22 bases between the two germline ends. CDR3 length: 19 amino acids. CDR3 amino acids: CASSQVSGNTDSHSYEQYF. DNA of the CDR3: TGCGCCAGCAGCCAAGTTTCGGGCAATACCGACTCCCACTCCTACGAGCAGTACTTC.

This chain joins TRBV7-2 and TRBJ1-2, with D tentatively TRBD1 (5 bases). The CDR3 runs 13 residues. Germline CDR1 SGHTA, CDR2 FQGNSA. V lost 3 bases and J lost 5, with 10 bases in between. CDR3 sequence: CASSFRDWYGYTF. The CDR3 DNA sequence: TGTGCCAGCAGCTTTCGGGACTGGTATGGCTACACCTTC. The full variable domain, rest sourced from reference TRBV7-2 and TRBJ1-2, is GAGVSQSPSNKVTEKGKDVELRCDPISGHTALYWYRQSLGQGLEFLIYFQGNSAPDKSGLPSDRFSAERTGGSVSTLTIQRTQQEDSAVYLCASSFRDWYGYTFGSGTRLTVV.